The 9 T cell receptor beta chains given below trace back to one sample, sequenced in a study of T cells after yellow fever vaccination. TCRdb re-called the 5' RACE reads with MiXCR, one entry per CDR3 protein. This table has around 340,000 distinct CDR3 sequences, 9.5% to 15% appearing once. Material: CD4+ T cells sorted from PBMCs, obtained 15 days after the yellow fever booster vaccination. These receptors were obtained from a man aged 18-30 years who received the YFV17D yellow fever vaccine.

The V call is TRBV7-2, the J call TRBJ2-3, with D perhaps TRBD2 (5 bases). The CDR3 has 14 amino acids. V lost 5 bases and J lost 1, with 10 bases in between. Per the germline V gene, CDR1 is SGHTA and CDR2 is FQGNSA. CDR3 coding DNA: TGTGCCAGCAGCAACGGGGTTGGCACAGATACGCAGTATTTT. Translation gives CASSNGVGTDTQYF.

The chain couples TRBV5-1 to TRBJ1-1; possibly TRBD1 for D (6 bases). The V end lost 7 bases, the J end lost 0 bases, and 13 bases lay between the germline ends. CDR1 SGHRS and CDR2 YFSETQ come from the germline V gene. The CDR3 has 14 amino acids. DNA for the CDR3: TGCGCCAGCCGGGGGGCAGCGGTGAACACTGAAGCTTTCTTT. As protein: CASRGAAVNTEAFF. Drawing the rest from reference TRBV5-1 and TRBJ1-1, the complete variable domain is KAGVTQTPRYLIKTRGQQVTLSCSPISGHRSVSWYQQTPGQGLQFLFEYFSETQRNKGNFPGRFSGRQFSNSRSEMNVSTLELGDSALYLCASRGAAVNTEAFFGQGTRLTVV.

Comments on this clonotype: One junction end disagrees with the germline gene, perhaps due to a read error. V usage is TRBV7-7 and J usage is TRBJ2-5; no definite D call. The CDR3 sequence is 15 residues long. In germline, CDR1 is SSHAT, CDR2 FNYEAQ (reference sequence). The CDR3 reads CASSLGLPLQGTQYF. For the CDR3, the DNA is TGTGCCAGCAGCTTAGGGCTCCCCCTACAAGGGACCCAGTACTTC.

The rearrangement links TRBV20-1 to TRBJ1-4; perhaps TRBD1 as D (6 bases). CDR3 length: 15 residues. Trimming removed 6 bases from V and 7 bases from J, with 21 bases in between. Germline values: CDR1 DFQATT, CDR2 SNEGSKA (reference sequence). Here the CDR3 DNA reads TGCAGTGCCGTACCAACAGGGCGGAATTTTGAAAAACTGTTTTTT. Protein sequence: CSAVPTGRNFEKLFF.

This clonotype was seen a handful of times. J is TRBJ2-2 and V is TRBV29-1; D is possibly TRBD1 (6 bases). Germline V gene lookup returns CDR1 SQVTM and CDR2 ANQGSEA. The CDR3 contains 13 residues. With 3 bases removed from V and 7 bases from J, the gap between germline ends came to 12 bases. CDR3 DNA sequence: TGCAGCGTTGAGAGCAGGGGTGACGGGGAGCTGTTTTTT. It translates to CSVESRGDGELFF.

The chain links TRBV12-3 or TRBV12-4 to TRBJ1-1; TRBD1 might be the D (6 bases). The V end lost 6 bases, the J end lost 11 bases, and 13 bases lay between the germline ends. This CDR3 region has 11 residues. The DNA for the CDR3 is TGTGCCAGCAGCCCCGGGGGGGCGGCTTTCTTT. Its translation is CASSPGGAAFF.

V is TRBV6-1 and J is TRBJ1-6; TRBD1 might be the D (5 bases). In germline, CDR1 is MNHNS, CDR2 SASEGT. V lost 4 bases and J lost 7, with 17 bases in between. The CDR3 runs 16 residues. CDR3 bases: TGTGCCAGCAGTGGAGGCCAGGGTAGAGGGAATTCACCCCTCCACTTT. Amino acids: CASSGGQGRGNSPLHF.

The chain couples TRBV10-3 to TRBJ1-4, with 9 bases matching TRBD1. The CDR3 extends over 17 amino acids. Germline V gene data show CDR1 as ENHRY and CDR2 as SYGVKD. Trimming took 6 bases from V and 7 from J; bases not matched to a gene: 15. The DNA of the CDR3 is TGTGCCATCAGCTCCGGGACAGGGCTCCCTTCGAGTGAAAAACTGTTTTTT. Encoded protein: CAISSGTGLPSSEKLFF.

This clonotype has ten or more counts. The chain couples TRBV18 to TRBJ1-5, with D possibly TRBD1 on 5 matching bases. Germline CDR1 is KGHSH and CDR2 is LQKENI. The CDR3 length is 18 residues. Trimming cost V 0 bases and J 0 bases, with 15 bases left between them. The CDR3 coding sequence is TGTGCCAGCTCACCACCGTGGCAGGGCCCATATAGCAATCAGCCCCAGCATTTT. It translates to CASSPPWQGPYSNQPQHF.